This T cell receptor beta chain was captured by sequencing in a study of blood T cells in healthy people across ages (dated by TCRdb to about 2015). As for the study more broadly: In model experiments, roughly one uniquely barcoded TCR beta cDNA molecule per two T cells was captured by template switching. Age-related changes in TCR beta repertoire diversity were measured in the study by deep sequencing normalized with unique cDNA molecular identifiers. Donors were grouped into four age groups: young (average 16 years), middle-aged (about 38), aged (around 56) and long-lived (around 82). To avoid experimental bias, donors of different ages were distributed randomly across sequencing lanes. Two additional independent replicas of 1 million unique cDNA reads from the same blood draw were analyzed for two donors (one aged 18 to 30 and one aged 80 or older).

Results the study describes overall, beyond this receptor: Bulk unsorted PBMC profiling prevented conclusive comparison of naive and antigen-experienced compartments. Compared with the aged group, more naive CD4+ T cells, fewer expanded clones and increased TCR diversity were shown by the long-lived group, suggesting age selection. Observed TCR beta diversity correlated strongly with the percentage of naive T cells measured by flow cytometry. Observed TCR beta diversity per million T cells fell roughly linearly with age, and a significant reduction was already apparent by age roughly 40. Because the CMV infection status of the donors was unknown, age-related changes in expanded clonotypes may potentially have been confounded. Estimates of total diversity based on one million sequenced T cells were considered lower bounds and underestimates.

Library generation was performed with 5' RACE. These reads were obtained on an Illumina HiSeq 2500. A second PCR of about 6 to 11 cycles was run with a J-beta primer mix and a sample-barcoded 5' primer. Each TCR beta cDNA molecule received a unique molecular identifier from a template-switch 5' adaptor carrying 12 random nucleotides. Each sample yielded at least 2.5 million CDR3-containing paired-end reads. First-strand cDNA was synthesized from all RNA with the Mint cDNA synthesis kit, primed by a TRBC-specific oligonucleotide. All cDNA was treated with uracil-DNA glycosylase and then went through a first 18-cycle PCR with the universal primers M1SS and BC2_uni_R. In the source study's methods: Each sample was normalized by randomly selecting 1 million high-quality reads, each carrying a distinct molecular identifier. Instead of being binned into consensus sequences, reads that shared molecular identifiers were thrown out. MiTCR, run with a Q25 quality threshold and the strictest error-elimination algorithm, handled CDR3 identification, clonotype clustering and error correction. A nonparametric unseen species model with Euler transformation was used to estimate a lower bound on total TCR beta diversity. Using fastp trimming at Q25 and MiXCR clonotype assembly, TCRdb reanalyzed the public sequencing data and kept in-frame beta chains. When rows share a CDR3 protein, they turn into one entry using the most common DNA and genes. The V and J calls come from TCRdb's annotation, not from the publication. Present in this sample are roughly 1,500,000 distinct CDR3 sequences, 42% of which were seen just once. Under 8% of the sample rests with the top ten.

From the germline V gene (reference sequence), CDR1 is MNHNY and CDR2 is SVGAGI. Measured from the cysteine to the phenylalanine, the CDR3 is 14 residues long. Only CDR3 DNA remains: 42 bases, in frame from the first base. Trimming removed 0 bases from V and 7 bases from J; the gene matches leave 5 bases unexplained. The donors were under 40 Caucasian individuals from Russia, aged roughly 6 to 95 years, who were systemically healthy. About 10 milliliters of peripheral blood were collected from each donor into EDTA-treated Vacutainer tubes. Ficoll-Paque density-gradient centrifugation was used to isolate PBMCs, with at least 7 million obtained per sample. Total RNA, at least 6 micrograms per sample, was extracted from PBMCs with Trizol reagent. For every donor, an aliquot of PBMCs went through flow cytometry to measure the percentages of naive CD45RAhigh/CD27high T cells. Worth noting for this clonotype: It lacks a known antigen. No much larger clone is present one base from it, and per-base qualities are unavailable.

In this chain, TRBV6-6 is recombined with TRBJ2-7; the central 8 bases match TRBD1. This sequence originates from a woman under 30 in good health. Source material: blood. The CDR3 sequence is CASSYSTGEGEQYF. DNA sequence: TGTGCCAGCAGTTACTCGACAGGGGAAGGGGAGCAGTACTTC.